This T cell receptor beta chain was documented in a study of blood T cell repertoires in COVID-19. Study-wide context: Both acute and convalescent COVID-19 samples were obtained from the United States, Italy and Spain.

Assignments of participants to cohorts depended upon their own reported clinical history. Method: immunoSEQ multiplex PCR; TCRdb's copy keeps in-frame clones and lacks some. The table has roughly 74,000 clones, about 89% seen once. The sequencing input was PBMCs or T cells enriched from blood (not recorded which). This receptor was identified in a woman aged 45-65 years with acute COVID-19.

In DNA form, the CDR3 reads TGTGCCAGCCTTTCGGACAGATTCCCCCACTTT. It translates to CASLSDRFPHF. V usage is TRBV6-5 and J usage is TRBJ1-6; possibly TRBD1 for D (6 bases). Germline V gene data show CDR1 as MNHEY and CDR2 as SVGAGI. This CDR3 region has 11 residues. V was cut by 8 bases and J by 18 bases, with 17 bases left in between.